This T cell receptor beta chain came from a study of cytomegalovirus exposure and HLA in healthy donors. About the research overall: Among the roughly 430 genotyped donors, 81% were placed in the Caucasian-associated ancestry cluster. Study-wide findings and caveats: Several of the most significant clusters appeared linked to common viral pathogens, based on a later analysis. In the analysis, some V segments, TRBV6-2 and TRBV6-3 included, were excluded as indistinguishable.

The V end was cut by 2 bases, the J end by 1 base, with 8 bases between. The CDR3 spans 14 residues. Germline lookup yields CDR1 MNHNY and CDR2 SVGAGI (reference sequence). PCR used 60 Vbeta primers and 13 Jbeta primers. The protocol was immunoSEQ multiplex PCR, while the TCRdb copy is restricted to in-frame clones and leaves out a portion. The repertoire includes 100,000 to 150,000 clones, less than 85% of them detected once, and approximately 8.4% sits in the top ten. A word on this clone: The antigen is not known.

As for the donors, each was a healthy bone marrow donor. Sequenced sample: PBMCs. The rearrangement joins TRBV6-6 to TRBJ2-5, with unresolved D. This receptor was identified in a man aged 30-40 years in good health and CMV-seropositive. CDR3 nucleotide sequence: TGTGCCAGCAGTTACGGTGGCGGCCAAGAGACCCAGTACTTC. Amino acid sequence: CASSYGGGQETQYF.